These 7 T cell receptor beta chains share one sample of origin, sequenced in a study of early stage breast cancer tumors. Some clones are missing from TCRdb's copy, which holds only in-frame ones; the method was immunoSEQ multiplex PCR. Among about 5,500 clones, about two thirds were seen once, and the ten largest hold roughly 15%. Source material: normal breast tissue next to the tumor. The source is a person between 55 and 69 years old with breast cancer.

The V gene is TRBV5-1, the J gene TRBJ1-1, with 7 bases fitting TRBD1. Germline V gene sequence: CDR1 SGHRS, CDR2 YFSETQ. V lost 3 bases and J lost 0; bases outside the gene matches: 11. This CDR3 has 17 residues. CDR3 protein: CASSSTGTSVLNTEAFF. For the CDR3, the DNA is TGCGCCAGCAGCTCGACAGGGACCTCAGTTTTGAACACTGAAGCTTTCTTT.

The chain combines TRBV2 with TRBJ1-2; perhaps TRBD1 as D (6 bases). Germline CDR1 reads SNHLY; CDR2 reads FYNNEI. The CDR3 spans 14 residues. Between the trimmed V and J ends, which lost 7 bases and 0 bases, there was a span of 12 bases. The CDR3 sequence is CASMGGATNYGYTF. As DNA, the CDR3 is TGTGCCAGCATGGGGGGGGCTACTAACTATGGCTACACCTTC.

The V call is TRBV28, the J call TRBJ2-7; D possibly uses TRBD1 or TRBD2 (6 bases each). Trimming stripped 3 bases from V and 7 bases from J, with 19 bases between. This CDR3 region has 15 residues. The germline V gene encodes CDR1 MDHEN and CDR2 SYDVKM. This chain's CDR3 is CASSFRTRGAGEQYF. The CDR3, as DNA: TGTGCCAGCAGTTTCCGGACGAGGGGGGCCGGAGAGCAGTACTTC.

The J gene is TRBJ1-1, the V gene TRBV19; D is uncertain. V was cut by 1 base and J by 7 bases, with 10 bases left in between. CDR1 LNHDA and CDR2 SQIVND come from the germline V gene (reference sequence). This CDR3 has 13 residues. The DNA for the CDR3 is TGTGCCAGTAGTATAGTGACCGGGGTTGAAGCTTTCTTT. Translating gives CASSIVTGVEAFF.

This chain links TRBV5-6 with TRBJ2-5; tentative D call: TRBD1 (6 bases). The CDR3 consists of 17 residues. With 3 bases removed from V and 2 bases from J, the gap between germline ends came to 20 bases. Germline CDR1 SGHDT, CDR2 YYEEEE. CDR3 sequence reads: CASSWQTRRGKQETQYF. The CDR3 bases are TGTGCCAGCAGCTGGCAAACCCGCAGGGGTAAACAAGAGACCCAGTACTTC.

This rearrangement joins TRBV21-1 to TRBJ1-3; the D call in the table, TRBD1, was not verified against the DNA. TRBV21-1 is described as a pseudogene. The CDR3 contains 16 residues. The CDR3: CASSNGTPYSGNTIYF. DNA for the CDR3: TGTGCCAGCAGCAACGGGACACCGTACTCTGGAAACACCATATATTTT.

The chain uses TRBV29-1 and TRBJ2-2, with TRBD2 matching 7 bases. Germline V gives CDR1 SQVTM, CDR2 ANQGSEA. With 5 bases clipped from V and 3 bases from J, the junction kept 6 bases outside the gene matches. The CDR3 is 14 amino acids. CDR3 DNA: TGCAGCGTTCCGGGGGAGGGGCACACCGGGGAGCTGTTTTTT. Its protein product is CSVPGEGHTGELFF.